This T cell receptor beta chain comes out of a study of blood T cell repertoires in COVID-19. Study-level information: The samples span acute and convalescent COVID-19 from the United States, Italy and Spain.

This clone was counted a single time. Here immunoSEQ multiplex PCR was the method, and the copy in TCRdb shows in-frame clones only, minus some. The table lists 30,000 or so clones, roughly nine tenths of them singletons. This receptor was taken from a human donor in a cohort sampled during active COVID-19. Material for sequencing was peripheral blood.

CDR3 protein: CASSIQGGGNTIYF. The CDR3 nucleotides are TGTGCCAGTAGTATTCAGGGGGGTGGAAACACCATATATTTT. The chain employs TRBV19 and TRBJ1-3; 7 positions agree with TRBD1. Germline-derived CDR1 and CDR2 are LNHDA and SQIVND (reference sequence). The CDR3 is 14 amino acids. The J segment lost 3 bases and the V segment lost 3 bases, leaving 2 bases of the junction unmatched.